A single sample gave rise to the 5 T cell receptor beta chains below, sequenced in a study of CD8 T cells in Susac syndrome. Roughly 0.45 to 1 ug RNA was reverse transcribed with random hexamers. Each CDR3 protein is one row after TCRdb ran MiXCR on the immunoSEQ multiplex PCR reads. The repertoire holds about 120,000 distinct CDR3 sequences, with 94% as singletons. Sequences were obtained from CD4+ T cells from PBMCs. The receptor set was obtained from a human donor in good health.

The CDR3 region is CASSVAGGPWYEQYF. DNA for the CDR3: TGTGCCAGCAGTGTAGCGGGAGGGCCTTGGTACGAGCAGTACTTC. The chain joins TRBV2 to TRBJ2-7; TRBD2 agrees at 11 bases. The CDR3 runs 15 residues. V lost 4 bases, J lost 4 bases, and 6 bases stayed unmatched. Looked up from germline, CDR1 is SNHLY and CDR2 is FYNNEI.

The genes are TRBV6-5 and TRBJ2-7; TRBD1 or TRBD2 may be the D gene (5 bases each). CDR1 MNHEY and CDR2 SVGAGI come from the germline V gene. V was trimmed by 6 bases and J by 4 bases, leaving 13 bases between them. The CDR3 has 13 residues. As DNA, the CDR3 is TGTGCCAGCAGCCGGGACCCGCTTTACGAGCAGTACTTC. This sequence encodes CASSRDPLYEQYF.

The chain uses TRBV6-5 and TRBJ2-2; D gene unclear. CDR1 is MNHEY and CDR2 is SVGAGI in the germline V gene. This CDR3 region has 13 residues. Trimming removed 7 bases at V and 1 base at J, with 7 bases between. CDR3 sequence reads: CASIGRNTGELFF. DNA for the CDR3: TGTGCCAGCATTGGCAGGAACACCGGGGAGCTGTTTTTT.

The chain has TRBV5-1 and TRBJ2-5, with 8 nucleotides matching TRBD2. The CDR3 is 13 amino acids. The germline gives CDR1 SGHRS, CDR2 YFSETQ. V gave up 5 bases and J gave up 2 bases; unmatched junction bases: 2. CDR3 in amino acids: CASRSGGQETQYF. As DNA, the CDR3 is TGCGCCAGCAGATCGGGAGGGCAAGAGACCCAGTACTTC.

In nucleotides, the CDR3 is TGTGCCAGCAGTATAGAACAGGGGACCTACAATGAGCAGTTCTTC. It yields the protein CASSIEQGTYNEQFF. The chain joins TRBV27 to TRBJ2-1; 7 bases agree with TRBD1. The CDR3 runs 15 residues. The J segment lost 2 bases and the V segment lost 5 bases, leaving 6 bases of the junction unmatched. CDR1 and CDR2 from the germline V gene are MNHEY and SMNVEV (reference sequence).